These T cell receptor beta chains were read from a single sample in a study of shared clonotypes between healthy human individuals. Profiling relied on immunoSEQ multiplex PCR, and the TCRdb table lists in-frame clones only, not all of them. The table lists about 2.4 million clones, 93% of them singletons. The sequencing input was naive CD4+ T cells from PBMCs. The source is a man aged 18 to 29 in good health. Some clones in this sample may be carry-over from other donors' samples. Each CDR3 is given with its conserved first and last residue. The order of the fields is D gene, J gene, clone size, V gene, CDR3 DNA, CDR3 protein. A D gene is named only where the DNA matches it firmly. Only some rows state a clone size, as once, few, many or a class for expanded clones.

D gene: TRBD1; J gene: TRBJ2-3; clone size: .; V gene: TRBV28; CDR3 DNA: TGTGCCAGCAGGGCAAACAGGGGGCGCACAGATACGCAGTATTTT; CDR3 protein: CASRANRGRTDTQYF
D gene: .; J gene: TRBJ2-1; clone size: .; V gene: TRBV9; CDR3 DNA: TGTGCCAGCAGCGTTCGTGGGGGATCACCCTACAATGAGCAGTTCTTC; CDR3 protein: CASSVRGGSPYNEQFF
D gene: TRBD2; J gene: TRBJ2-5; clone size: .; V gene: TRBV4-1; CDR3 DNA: TGCGCCAGCAGCCGTACTGGACTAGCGGGGACCCAAGAGACCCAGTACTTC; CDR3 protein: CASSRTGLAGTQETQYF
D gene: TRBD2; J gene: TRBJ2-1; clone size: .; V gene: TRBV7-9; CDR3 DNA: TGTGCCGGTCGAGAACTAGCGGATTACAATGAGCAGTTCTTC; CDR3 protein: CAGRELADYNEQFF
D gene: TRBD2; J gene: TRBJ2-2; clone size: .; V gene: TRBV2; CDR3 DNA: TGTGCCAGTTTACTAGCGGGAGGAGGCTTGGCCGGGGAGCTGTTTTTT; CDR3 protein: CASLLAGGGLAGELFF
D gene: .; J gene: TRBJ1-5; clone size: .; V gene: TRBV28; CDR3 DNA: TGTGCCAGCAGCCTTCCCGGAGGACCCAACGTGGCCCAGCATTTT; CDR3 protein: CASSLPGGPNVAQHF
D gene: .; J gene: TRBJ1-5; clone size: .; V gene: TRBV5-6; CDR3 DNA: TGTGCCAGCAGCCGGAGACCAGGGGAAGACGGCAATCAGCCCCAGCATTTT; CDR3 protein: CASSRRPGEDGNQPQHF
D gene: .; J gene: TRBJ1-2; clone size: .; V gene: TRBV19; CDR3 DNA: TGTGCCAGTAGTCTAGGTGGCAGGCCCGATGGCTACACCTTC; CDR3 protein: CASSLGGRPDGYTF
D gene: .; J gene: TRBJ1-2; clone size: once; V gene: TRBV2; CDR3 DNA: TGTGCCAGCAACGCCAGGACAGAGAACTATGGCTACACCTTC; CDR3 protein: CASNARTENYGYTF
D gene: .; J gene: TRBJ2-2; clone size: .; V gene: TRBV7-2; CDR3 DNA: TGTGCCAGCAGCCCAAAAAGCACCGGGGAGCTGTTTTTT; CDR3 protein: CASSPKSTGELFF
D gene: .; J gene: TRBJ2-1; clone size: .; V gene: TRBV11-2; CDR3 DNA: TGTGCCAGCAGCTTAGTGGGGTTTTACAATGAGCAGTTCTTC; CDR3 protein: CASSLVGFYNEQFF